The entry below gives a single TCR beta chain sequence along with its context. Original processing notes: Nucleated cell counts were estimated from reference gene primer amplification. Profiled with immunoSEQ multiplex PCR; TCRdb holds only in-frame clones, not every one. Clone size and the V and J calls come from that table; the DNA yielded D and trimming. Of a few hundred thousand clones listed, 70% to 90% are singletons. The data stem from a study of blood T cell repertoires in COVID-19. Seattle enrolled patients during active infection and tracked them longitudinally. V was shortened by 5 bases and J by 3 bases, with 11 bases between the two germline ends. Germline V gene data show CDR1 as MNHEY and CDR2 as SVGAGI. CDR3 length: 13 residues.

Sequencing was done on a sample of peripheral blood. The chain employs TRBV6-5 and TRBJ2-7; possible D gene TRBD1, 6 bases. The source is a woman in her twenties or thirties with COVID-19, enrolled during active disease. The CDR3: CASSKGHYYEQYV. The CDR3 DNA sequence: TGTGCCAGCAGTAAGGGACACTACTACGAGCAGTACGTC.